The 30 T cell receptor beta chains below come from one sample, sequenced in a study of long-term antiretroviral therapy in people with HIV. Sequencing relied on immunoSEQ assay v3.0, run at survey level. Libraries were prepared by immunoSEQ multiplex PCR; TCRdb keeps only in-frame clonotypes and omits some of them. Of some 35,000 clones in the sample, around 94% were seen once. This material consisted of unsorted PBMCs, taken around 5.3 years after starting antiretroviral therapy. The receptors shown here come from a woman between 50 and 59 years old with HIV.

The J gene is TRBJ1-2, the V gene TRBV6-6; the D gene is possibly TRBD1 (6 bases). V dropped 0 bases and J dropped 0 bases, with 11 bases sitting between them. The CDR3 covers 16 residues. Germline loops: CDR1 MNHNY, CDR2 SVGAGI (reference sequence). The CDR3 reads CASSYSRDTTNYGYTF. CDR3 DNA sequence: TGTGCCAGCAGTTACTCGAGGGACACAACTAACTATGGCTACACCTTC.

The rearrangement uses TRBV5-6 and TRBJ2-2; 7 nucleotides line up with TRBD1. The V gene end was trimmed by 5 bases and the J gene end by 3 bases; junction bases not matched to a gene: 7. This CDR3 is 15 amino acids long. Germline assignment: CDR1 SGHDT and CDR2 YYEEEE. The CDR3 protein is CASRTTGVHTGELFF. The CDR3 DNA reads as TGTGCCAGCAGAACCACAGGGGTTCACACCGGGGAGCTGTTTTTT.

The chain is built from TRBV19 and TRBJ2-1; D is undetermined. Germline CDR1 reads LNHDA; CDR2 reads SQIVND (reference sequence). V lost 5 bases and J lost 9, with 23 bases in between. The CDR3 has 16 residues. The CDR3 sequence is CASSSRVGMGWIEQFF. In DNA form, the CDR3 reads TGTGCCAGTAGTTCACGGGTGGGGATGGGATGGATTGAGCAGTTCTTC.

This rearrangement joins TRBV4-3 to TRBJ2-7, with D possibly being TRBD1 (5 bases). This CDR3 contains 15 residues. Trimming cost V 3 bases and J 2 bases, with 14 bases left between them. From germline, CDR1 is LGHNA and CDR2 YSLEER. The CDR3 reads CASSQADTGAYEQYF. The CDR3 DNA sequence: TGCGCCAGCAGCCAGGCTGATACAGGAGCCTACGAGCAGTACTTC.

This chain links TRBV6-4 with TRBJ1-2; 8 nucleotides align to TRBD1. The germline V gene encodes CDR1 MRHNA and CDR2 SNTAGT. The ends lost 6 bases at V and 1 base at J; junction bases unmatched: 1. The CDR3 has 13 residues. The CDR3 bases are TGTGCCAGCAGACAGGGGGTTAACTATGGCTACACCTTC. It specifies CASRQGVNYGYTF.

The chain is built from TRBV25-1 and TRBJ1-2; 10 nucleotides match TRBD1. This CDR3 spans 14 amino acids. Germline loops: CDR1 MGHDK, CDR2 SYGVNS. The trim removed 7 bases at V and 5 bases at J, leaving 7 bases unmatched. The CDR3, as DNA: TGTGCCAGCATTAGGACAGGGGGTTTTTATGGCTACACCTTC. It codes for CASIRTGGFYGYTF.

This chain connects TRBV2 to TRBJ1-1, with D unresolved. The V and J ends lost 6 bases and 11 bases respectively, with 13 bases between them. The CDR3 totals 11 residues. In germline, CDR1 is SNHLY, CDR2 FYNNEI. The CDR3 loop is CASRIYGGAFF. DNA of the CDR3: TGTGCCAGCAGGATCTACGGAGGGGCTTTCTTT.

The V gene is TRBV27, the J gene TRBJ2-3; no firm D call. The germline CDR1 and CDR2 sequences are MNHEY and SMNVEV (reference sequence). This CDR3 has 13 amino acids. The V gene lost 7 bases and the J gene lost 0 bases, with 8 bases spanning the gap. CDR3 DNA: TGTGCCAGCATGGAGACTAGCACAGATACGCAGTATTTT. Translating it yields CASMETSTDTQYF.

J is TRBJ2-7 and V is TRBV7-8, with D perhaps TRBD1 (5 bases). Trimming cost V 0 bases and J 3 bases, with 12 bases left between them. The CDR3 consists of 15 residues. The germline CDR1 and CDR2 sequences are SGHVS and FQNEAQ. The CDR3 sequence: CASSLAPWQGYEQYF. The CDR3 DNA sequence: TGTGCCAGCAGCTTAGCTCCGTGGCAGGGCTACGAGCAGTACTTC.

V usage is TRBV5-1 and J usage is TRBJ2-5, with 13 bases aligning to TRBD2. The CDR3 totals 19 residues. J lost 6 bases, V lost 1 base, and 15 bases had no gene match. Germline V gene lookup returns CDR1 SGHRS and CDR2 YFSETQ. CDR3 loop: CASSLYYGTSGEPPQTQYF. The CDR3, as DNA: TGCGCCAGCAGCTTGTATTATGGGACTAGCGGGGAGCCGCCACAGACCCAGTACTTC. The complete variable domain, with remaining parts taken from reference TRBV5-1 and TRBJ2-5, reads KAGVTQTPRYLIKTRGQQVTLSCSPISGHRSVSWYQQTPGQGLQFLFEYFSETQRNKGNFPGRFSGRQFSNSRSEMNVSTLELGDSALYLCASSLYYGTSGEPPQTQYFGPGTRLLVL.

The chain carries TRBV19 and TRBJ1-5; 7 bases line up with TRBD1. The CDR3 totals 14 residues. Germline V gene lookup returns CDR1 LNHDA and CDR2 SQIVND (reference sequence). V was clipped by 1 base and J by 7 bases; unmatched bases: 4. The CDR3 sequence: CASSIGSGGQPQHF. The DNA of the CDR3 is TGTGCCAGTAGTATAGGTTCAGGGGGACAGCCCCAGCATTTT.

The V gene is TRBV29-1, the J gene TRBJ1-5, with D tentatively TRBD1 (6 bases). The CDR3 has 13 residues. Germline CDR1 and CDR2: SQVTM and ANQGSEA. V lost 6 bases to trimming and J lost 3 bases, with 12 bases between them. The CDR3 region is CSVETGFNQPQHF. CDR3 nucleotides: TGCAGCGTCGAAACAGGGTTCAATCAGCCCCAGCATTTT. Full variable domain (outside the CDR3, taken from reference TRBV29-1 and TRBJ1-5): SAVISQKPSRDICQRGTSLTIQCQVDSQVTMMFWYRQQPGQSLTLIATANQGSEATYESGFVIDKFPISRPNLTFSTLTVSNMSPEDSSIYLCSVETGFNQPQHFGDGTRLSIL.

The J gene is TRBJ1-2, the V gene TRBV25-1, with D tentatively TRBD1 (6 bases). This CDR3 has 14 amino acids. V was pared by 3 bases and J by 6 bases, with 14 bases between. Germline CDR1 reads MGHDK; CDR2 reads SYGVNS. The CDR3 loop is CASSDPTGPHGYTF. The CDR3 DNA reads TGTGCCAGCAGTGACCCAACAGGGCCCCATGGCTACACCTTC.

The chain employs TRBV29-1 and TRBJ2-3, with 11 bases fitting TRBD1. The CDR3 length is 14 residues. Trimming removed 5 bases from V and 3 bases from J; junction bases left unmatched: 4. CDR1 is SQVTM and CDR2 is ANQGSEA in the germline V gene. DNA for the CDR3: TGCAGCGTTATGGGACAGGGGGGTACAGATACGCAGTATTTT. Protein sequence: CSVMGQGGTDTQYF.

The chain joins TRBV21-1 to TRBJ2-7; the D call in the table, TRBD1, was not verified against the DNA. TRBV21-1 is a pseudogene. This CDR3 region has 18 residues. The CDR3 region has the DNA TGTGCCAGCAGCACACAAAGAAACGAGGACATCTCCCCCTACGAGCAGTACTTC. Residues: CASSTQRNEDISPYEQYF.

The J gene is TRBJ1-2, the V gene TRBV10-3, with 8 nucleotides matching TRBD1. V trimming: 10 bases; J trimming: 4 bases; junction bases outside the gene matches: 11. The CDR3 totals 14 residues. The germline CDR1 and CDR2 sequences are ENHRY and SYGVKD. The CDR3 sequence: CATLDRGEGYGYTF. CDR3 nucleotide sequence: TGTGCCACCCTCGACAGGGGAGAGGGCTATGGCTACACCTTC.

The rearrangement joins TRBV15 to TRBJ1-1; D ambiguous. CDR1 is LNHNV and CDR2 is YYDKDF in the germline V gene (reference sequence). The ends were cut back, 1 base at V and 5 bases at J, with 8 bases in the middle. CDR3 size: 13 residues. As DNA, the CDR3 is TGTGCCACCAGCAGAGTGGGAAGTACTGAAGCTTTCTTT. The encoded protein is CATSRVGSTEAFF. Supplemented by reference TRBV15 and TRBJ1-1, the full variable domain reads DAMVIQNPRYQVTQFGKPVTLSCSQTLNHNVMYWYQQKSSQAPKLLFHYYDKDFNNEADTPDNFQSRRPNTSFCFLDIRSPGLGDTAMYLCATSRVGSTEAFFGQGTRLTVV.

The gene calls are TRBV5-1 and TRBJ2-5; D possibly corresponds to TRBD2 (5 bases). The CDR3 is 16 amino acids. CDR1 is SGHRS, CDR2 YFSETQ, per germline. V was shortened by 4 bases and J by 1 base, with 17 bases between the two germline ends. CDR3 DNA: TGCGCCAGCAGCCATAACCCACGGGAATCCCAAGAGACCCAGTACTTC. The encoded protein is CASSHNPRESQETQYF.

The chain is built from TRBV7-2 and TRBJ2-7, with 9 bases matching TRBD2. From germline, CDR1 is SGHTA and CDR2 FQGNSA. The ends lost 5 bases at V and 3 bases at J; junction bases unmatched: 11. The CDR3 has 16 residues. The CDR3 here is CASSRGGAGTSYEQYF. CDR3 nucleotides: TGTGCCAGCAGCCGCGGGGGGGCCGGGACTAGCTACGAGCAGTACTTC.

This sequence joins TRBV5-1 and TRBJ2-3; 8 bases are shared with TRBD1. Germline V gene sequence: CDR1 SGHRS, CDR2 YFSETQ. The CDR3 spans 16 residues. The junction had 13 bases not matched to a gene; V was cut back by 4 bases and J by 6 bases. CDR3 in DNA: TGCGCCAGCAGCATGCAGGGGGCTCAAGAGGTCGATACGCAGTATTTT. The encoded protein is CASSMQGAQEVDTQYF. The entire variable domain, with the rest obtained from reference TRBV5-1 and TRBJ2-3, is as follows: KAGVTQTPRYLIKTRGQQVTLSCSPISGHRSVSWYQQTPGQGLQFLFEYFSETQRNKGNFPGRFSGRQFSNSRSEMNVSTLELGDSALYLCASSMQGAQEVDTQYFGPGTRLTVL.

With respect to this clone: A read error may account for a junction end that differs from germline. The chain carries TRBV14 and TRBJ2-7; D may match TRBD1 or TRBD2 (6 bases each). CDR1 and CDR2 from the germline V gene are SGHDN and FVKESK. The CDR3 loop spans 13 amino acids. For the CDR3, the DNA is TGTGCCAGCAGCAAAGATAGGGGGGACCTTCAGTACTTC. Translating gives CASSKDRGDLQYF.

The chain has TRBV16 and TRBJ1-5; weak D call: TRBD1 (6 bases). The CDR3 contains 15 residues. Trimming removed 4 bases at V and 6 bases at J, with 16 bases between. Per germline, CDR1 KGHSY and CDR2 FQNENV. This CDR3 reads CASSPSRTDPQPQHF. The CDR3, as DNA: TGTGCCAGCAGCCCCTCACGGACAGACCCTCAGCCCCAGCATTTT.

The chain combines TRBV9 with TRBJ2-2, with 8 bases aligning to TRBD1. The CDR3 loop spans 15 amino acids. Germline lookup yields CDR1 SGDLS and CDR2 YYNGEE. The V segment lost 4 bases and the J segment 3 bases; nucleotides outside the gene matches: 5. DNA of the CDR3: TGTGCCAGCAGCCCCGGGACAGGAGACACCGGGGAGCTGTTTTTT. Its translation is CASSPGTGDTGELFF.

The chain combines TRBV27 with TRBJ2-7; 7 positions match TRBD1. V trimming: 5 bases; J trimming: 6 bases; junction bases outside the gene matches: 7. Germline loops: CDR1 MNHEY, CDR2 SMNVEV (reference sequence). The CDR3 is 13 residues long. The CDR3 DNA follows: TGTGCCAGCAGTACCCGGACAGGCCTCGAGCAGTACTTC. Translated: CASSTRTGLEQYF.

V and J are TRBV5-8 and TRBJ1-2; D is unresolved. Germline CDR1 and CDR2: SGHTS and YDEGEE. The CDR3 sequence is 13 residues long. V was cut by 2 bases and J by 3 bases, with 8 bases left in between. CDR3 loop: CASSLGRHYGYTF. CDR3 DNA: TGTGCCAGCAGCTTAGGCAGACACTATGGCTACACCTTC.

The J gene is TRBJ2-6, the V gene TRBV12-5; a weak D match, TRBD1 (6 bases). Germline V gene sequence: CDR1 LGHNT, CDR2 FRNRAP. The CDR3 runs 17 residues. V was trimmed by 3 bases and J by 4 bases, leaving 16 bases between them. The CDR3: CASGFGSTGSGANVLTF. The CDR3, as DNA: TGTGCTAGTGGTTTTGGATCCACAGGGTCCGGGGCCAACGTCCTGACTTTC.

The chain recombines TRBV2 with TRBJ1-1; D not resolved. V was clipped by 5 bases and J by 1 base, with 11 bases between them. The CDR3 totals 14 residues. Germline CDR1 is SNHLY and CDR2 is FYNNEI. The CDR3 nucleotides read TGTGCCAGCAGTTGGCTCCACCAGAACACTGAAGCTTTCTTT. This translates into CASSWLHQNTEAFF.

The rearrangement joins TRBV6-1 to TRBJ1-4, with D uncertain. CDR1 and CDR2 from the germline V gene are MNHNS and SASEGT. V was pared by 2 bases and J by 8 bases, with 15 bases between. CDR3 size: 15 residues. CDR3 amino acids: CASSEQQGFGEKLFF. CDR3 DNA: TGTGCCAGCAGTGAACAACAAGGCTTCGGGGAAAAACTGTTTTTT.

The CDR3, as DNA: TGTGCCATCAGGGACAGGGGGACAGATACGCAGTATTTT. Translated, it gives CAIRDRGTDTQYF. The rearrangement joins TRBV10-3 to TRBJ2-3; 10 bases align to TRBD1. The CDR3 is 13 residues long. Germline assignment: CDR1 ENHRY and CDR2 SYGVKD. The ends lost 6 bases at V and 3 bases at J; junction bases unmatched: 0.

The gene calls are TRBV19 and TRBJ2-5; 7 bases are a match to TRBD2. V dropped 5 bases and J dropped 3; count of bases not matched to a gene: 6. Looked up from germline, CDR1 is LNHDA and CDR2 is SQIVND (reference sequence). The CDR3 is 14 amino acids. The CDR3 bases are TGTGCCAGTAGTCGGGGGACTACTAAAGAGACCCAGTACTTC. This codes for CASSRGTTKETQYF.